Each of the 18 T cell receptor beta chains below was sequenced from the same sample in a study of CD8 T cells in Susac syndrome. Roughly 0.45 to 1 ug RNA was reverse transcribed with random hexamers. One entry per CDR3 protein, called by TCRdb with MiXCR from the immunoSEQ multiplex PCR reads. Of approximately 70,000 distinct CDR3 sequences listed, more than 85% were seen once; the top ten hold roughly 0.22%. The material sequenced was CD8+ T cells from PBMCs. The receptors shown here come from a human donor in good health.

V usage is TRBV29-1 and J usage is TRBJ1-2; TRBD1 matches at 9 bases. The CDR3 is made up of 16 amino acids. V was clipped by 1 base and J by 4 bases; unmatched bases: 10. Germline V lookup: CDR1 SQVTM, CDR2 ANQGSEA. CDR3 region: CSVEGNEQGAIYGYTF. The CDR3, as DNA: TGCAGCGTTGAAGGGAATGAACAGGGGGCGATCTATGGCTACACCTTC.

The chain carries TRBV27 and TRBJ1-2; D might be TRBD1 (5 bases). This CDR3 has 17 residues. Between the trimmed V and J ends, which lost 5 bases and 3 bases, there was a span of 22 bases. CDR1 is MNHEY, CDR2 SMNVEV, per germline (reference sequence). DNA of the CDR3: TGTGCCAGCAGTCTGCTCCCGGGACCGAGGCAGGACTATGGCTACACCTTC. This sequence encodes CASSLLPGPRQDYGYTF.

This clonotype was counted only a few times. The genes are TRBV3-1 and TRBJ1-1; no clear D. CDR1 and CDR2 from the germline V gene are LGHDT and YNNKEL (reference sequence). This CDR3 has 12 residues. V was cut by 3 bases and J by 3 bases, with 5 bases left in between. The CDR3 is CASSQGYTEAFF. In DNA, the CDR3 is TGTGCCAGCAGCCAGGGGTACACTGAAGCTTTCTTT.

V gene TRBV15 combines with J gene TRBJ2-5, with TRBD1 matching 7 bases. With 5 bases clipped from V and 1 base from J, the junction kept 4 bases outside the gene matches. Germline V gene sequence: CDR1 LNHNV, CDR2 YYDKDF (reference sequence). This CDR3 has 14 amino acids. CDR3 amino acids: CATSQGQSQETQYF. In DNA, the CDR3 is TGTGCCACCAGCCAGGGACAGTCCCAAGAGACCCAGTACTTC.

J is TRBJ2-7 and V is TRBV28; no firm D call. The CDR3 runs 14 residues. V lost 2 bases, J lost 2 bases, and 10 bases lay in between. CDR1 MDHEN and CDR2 SYDVKM come from the germline V gene. As DNA, the CDR3 is TGTGCCAGCAGTTTAGTCGGCAGTGCCTACGAGCAGTACTTC. As protein: CASSLVGSAYEQYF.

This chain connects TRBV9 to TRBJ2-1; TRBD2 agrees at 9 bases. Germline V gene sequence: CDR1 SGDLS, CDR2 YYNGEE. The CDR3 spans 15 residues. Trimming took 7 bases from V and 10 from J; bases not matched to a gene: 15. This chain's CDR3 is CASSEGLAGHREQFF. The CDR3 bases are TGTGCCAGCTCCGAAGGGCTAGCGGGGCACAGGGAGCAGTTCTTC.

The chain employs TRBV4-3 and TRBJ2-3; TRBD2 might be the D (5 bases). Trimming took 0 bases from V and 8 from J, leaving 12 bases between them. In germline, CDR1 is LGHNA, CDR2 YSLEER. The CDR3 spans 14 residues. CDR3 in amino acids: CASSQDRRSGTQYF. DNA of the CDR3: TGCGCCAGCAGCCAAGATCGACGCAGCGGTACGCAGTATTTT.

The CDR3 nucleotides read TGTGCCAGCAGCTTATCCGAACGTGGGACTGAAGCTTTCTTT. The encoded protein is CASSLSERGTEAFF. The genes are TRBV7-9 and TRBJ1-1; D gene unclear. Germline V gene data show CDR1 as SEHNR and CDR2 as FQNEAQ (reference sequence). The CDR3 spans 14 residues. Trimming stripped 2 bases from V and 5 bases from J, with 12 bases between.

The J gene is TRBJ1-2, the V gene TRBV5-1; possibly TRBD1 for D (5 bases). Trimming pared 2 bases from V and 4 bases from J, leaving 15 bases between. Germline-derived CDR1 and CDR2 are SGHRS and YFSETQ. The CDR3 totals 15 residues. CDR3 in amino acids: CASSFGGEISYGYTF. CDR3 nucleotides: TGCGCCAGCAGCTTCGGGGGAGAAATATCCTATGGCTACACCTTC.

The V and J genes are TRBV15 and TRBJ1-1; 8 bases agree with TRBD1. This CDR3 contains 13 residues. Germline V gene sequence: CDR1 LNHNV, CDR2 YYDKDF (reference sequence). Unmatched junction bases numbered 4, after V lost 5 bases and J lost 5 bases. The CDR3 DNA sequence: TGTGCCACCAGCGCAGGGGGCTGGACTGAAGCTTTCTTT. Translation: CATSAGGWTEAFF.

The chain combines TRBV10-2 with TRBJ2-5; the match to TRBD1 covers 7 bases. The CDR3 runs to 15 residues. CDR1 is WSHSY, CDR2 SAAADI, per germline. V was pared by 3 bases and J by 1 base, with 5 bases of the junction left unmatched. The CDR3 sequence: CASSEPPGGQETQYF. In nucleotides, the CDR3 is TGCGCCAGCAGTGAACCGCCAGGGGGCCAAGAGACCCAGTACTTC.

This chain joins TRBV7-9 and TRBJ1-5; TRBD1 matches 8 bases. V lost 8 bases and J lost 6; bases outside the gene matches: 18. Germline values: CDR1 SEHNR, CDR2 FQNEAQ (reference sequence). The CDR3 is 17 amino acids. CDR3 protein: CASGSGPTGAFGQPQHF. DNA for the CDR3: TGTGCCAGCGGCTCGGGCCCGACAGGGGCATTTGGTCAGCCCCAGCATTTT.

The chain has TRBV29-1 and TRBJ2-5; 10 positions match TRBD1. CDR3 length equals 13 residues. Per the germline V gene, CDR1 is SQVTM and CDR2 is ANQGSEA. With 3 bases clipped from V and 5 bases from J, the junction kept 3 bases outside the gene matches. CDR3 DNA: TGCAGCGTTGAGGACAGGGGGAAGGAGACCCAGTACTTC. Amino acid sequence: CSVEDRGKETQYF.

The gene calls are TRBV9 and TRBJ1-4, with D maybe TRBD1 (5 bases). V lost 1 base, J lost 0 bases, and 7 bases lay in between. This CDR3 has 15 amino acids. Germline V gene sequence: CDR1 SGDLS, CDR2 YYNGEE. The CDR3: CASSVTGATNEKLFF. In nucleotides, the CDR3 is TGTGCCAGCAGCGTAACGGGGGCAACTAATGAAAAACTGTTTTTT.

The genes are TRBV27 and TRBJ1-5; 8 nucleotides agree with TRBD1. There are 15 residues in the CDR3. J lost 6 bases, V lost 6 bases, and 10 bases had no gene match. CDR1 is MNHEY, CDR2 SMNVEV, per germline (reference sequence). CDR3 in amino acids: CASRGLQGAVQPQHF. As DNA, the CDR3 is TGTGCCAGCAGGGGCCTGCAGGGGGCGGTTCAGCCCCAGCATTTT.

The V call is TRBV5-4, the J call TRBJ2-1; 13 positions agree with TRBD2. The germline V gene encodes CDR1 SGHNT and CDR2 YYREEE (reference sequence). Trimming removed 5 bases from V and 2 bases from J; junction bases left unmatched: 10. This CDR3 is built from 18 residues. The CDR3 nucleotides are TGTGCCAGCAGTTCGACTAGCGGGGGGTTTTCCCCCTACAATGAGCAGTTCTTC. This sequence encodes CASSSTSGGFSPYNEQFF.

V is TRBV27 and J is TRBJ1-2; D not resolved. Trimming shortened V by 5 bases and J by 1 base, and 8 bases separated the two germline ends. There are 13 residues in the CDR3. Germline V gene data show CDR1 as MNHEY and CDR2 as SMNVEV (reference sequence). CDR3 DNA: TGTGCCAGCAGTACTACAAATAACTATGGCTACACCTTC. Its translation: CASSTTNNYGYTF.

The CDR3 DNA reads TGTGCCTGGGGGGGAGAGGGCACCGGGGAGCTGTTTTTT. Protein sequence: CAWGGEGTGELFF. The chain uses TRBV30 and TRBJ2-2; either TRBD1 or TRBD2 may fit D (5 bases each). Germline assignment: CDR1 GTSNPN and CDR2 SVGIG (reference sequence). Trimming left V 5 bases short and J 4 bases short, with 11 bases between. CDR3 length: 13 residues.